These T cell receptor beta chains were read from a single sample in a study of T cell responses to AZD1222 COVID-19 vaccine. Profiled with immunoSEQ multiplex PCR; TCRdb holds only in-frame clones, not every one. The table includes just over 60,000 clones, 76% detected once. This specimen consisted of peripheral blood, obtained on day 0 of AZD1222 vaccination. These receptor sequences come from an adult in good health. CDR3s include the opening cysteine and the closing phenylalanine or tryptophan. The order of the fields is D gene, V gene, clone size, J gene, CDR3 DNA, CDR3 protein. D genes are given only for firm matches. Clone size is shown for a subset of rows, as once, few, many or a class of expanded clone.

TRBD1,TRBV9,NA,TRBJ1-1,TGTGCCAGCAGCGTAGCGGGGGAGGGACAGGGTTCGGTGAACACTGAAGCTTTCTTT,CASSVAGEGQGSVNTEAFF
NA,TRBV28,NA,TRBJ1-1,TGTGCCAGCACCCAGGCCCCCAATGAAGCTTTCTTT,CASTQAPNEAFF
NA,TRBV10-3,NA,TRBJ2-5,TGTGCCATCAGTTCCGGGACCCTGATGGGAGAGACCCAGTACTTC,CAISSGTLMGETQYF
TRBD1,TRBV6-4,NA,TRBJ1-6,TGTGCCAGCAGTCTCAGGGGGCACAATTCACCCCTCCACTTT,CASSLRGHNSPLHF
TRBD2,TRBV4-3,NA,TRBJ2-5,TGCGCCAGCTCCCGGAGCGGGGGGGCCGGAGAGACCCAGTACTTC,CASSRSGGAGETQYF
NA,TRBV5-4,NA,TRBJ2-1,TGTGCCAGCAGCTTAGGGGGGGAGTTGTACAATGAGCAGTTCTTC,CASSLGGELYNEQFF
NA,TRBV24-1,NA,TRBJ1-5,TGTGCCACCCAGGAGAACGGTGCCGGCAAACCCCAGCATTTT,CATQENGAGKPQHF
TRBD2,TRBV28,NA,TRBJ2-1,TGTGCCAGCAGTCTAGCGGGGGTAAACAATGAGCAGTTCTTC,CASSLAGVNNEQFF
NA,TRBV4-3,NA,TRBJ1-1,TGCGCCAGCAGCCAAGTTTCCAGGGACACTGAAGCTTTCTTT,CASSQVSRDTEAFF
NA,TRBV9,NA,TRBJ1-5,TGTGCCAGCAGCGTAGACGGGGCCGGGCAGCCCCAGCATTTT,CASSVDGAGQPQHF
NA,TRBV3-1/TRBV3-2,once,TRBJ2-7,TGTGCCAACGTTAGGACAGAGCCCTACGAGCAGTACTTC,CANVRTEPYEQYF
NA,TRBV7-3,NA,TRBJ2-5,TGTGCCAGCAGCTTAGACCCCGGACCGCAAGAGACCCAGTACTTC,CASSLDPGPQETQYF
NA,TRBV5-1,NA,TRBJ2-5,TGCGCCAGCAGCTTGGAGGGGGAAGAGACCCAGTACTTC,CASSLEGEETQYF
NA,TRBV7-6,few,TRBJ2-1,TGTGCCAGCAGCTTCCAATTCGGGGGATCCAATGAGCAGTTCTTC,CASSFQFGGSNEQFF
NA,TRBV14,once,TRBJ2-2,TGTGCCAGCAGCCCCCAAGCAGGGGTGAACACCGGGGAGCTGTTTTTT,CASSPQAGVNTGELFF
TRBD1,TRBV4-3,few,TRBJ1-6,TGCGCCAGCAGCCAAGAATGGACAGGGAGTTCACCCCTCCACTTT,CASSQEWTGSSPLHF
NA,TRBV27,NA,TRBJ2-1,TGTGCCAGCCGTCGTCTCAGCTCCTACAATGAGCAGTTCTTC,CASRRLSSYNEQFF
NA,TRBV6-5,NA,TRBJ1-6,TGTGCCAGCAGACTGGCGCAGGCCTATAATTCACCCCTCCACTTT,CASRLAQAYNSPLHF
NA,TRBV7-8,few,TRBJ2-4,TGTGCCAGCAGCTCGCGGGACGGAATAAACATTCAGTACTTC,CASSSRDGINIQYF
NA,TRBV7-9,once,TRBJ2-6,TGTGCCAGCAGCTTAGCGTACAGGGTCCTCTCTGGGGCCAACGTCCTGACTTTC,CASSLAYRVLSGANVLTF
TRBD1,TRBV7-2,NA,TRBJ1-5,TGTGCCAGCAGCCAAGGGACAGGGGGCAATCAGCCCCAGCATTTT,CASSQGTGGNQPQHF
NA,TRBV7-6,NA,TRBJ2-2,TGTGCCAGCAGCCCCGGGATAGGGACGGGCACCGGGGAGCTGTTTTTT,CASSPGIGTGTGELFF